The clone carrying this T cell receptor beta chain was recorded many times. Its specificity is unknown. The source of the sample is a study of T cells after yellow fever vaccination. The study's findings and limits: Although the secondary response was weaker, it peaked faster, at day 5 versus 15.

MiXCR was run by TCRdb on the 5' RACE reads, yielding one entry per CDR3 protein. This repertoire shows 300,000 to 350,000 distinct CDR3 sequences, 3% to 4.5% found once; its top ten account for approximately 24%. The sample was PBMCs, taken 5 days after the yellow fever booster vaccination. The receptor comes from a man between 18 and 29 years old who received the YFV17D yellow fever vaccine.

CDR3 sequence reads: CASRAPGLSTDTQYF. The CDR3 DNA follows: TGTGCCAGCAGGGCGCCAGGGCTAAGCACAGATACGCAGTATTTT. This chain joins TRBV12-3 or TRBV12-4 and TRBJ2-3; D possibly corresponds to TRBD1 (5 bases). The CDR3 extends over 15 amino acids. The V end was cut by 6 bases, the J end by 0 bases, with 13 bases between.